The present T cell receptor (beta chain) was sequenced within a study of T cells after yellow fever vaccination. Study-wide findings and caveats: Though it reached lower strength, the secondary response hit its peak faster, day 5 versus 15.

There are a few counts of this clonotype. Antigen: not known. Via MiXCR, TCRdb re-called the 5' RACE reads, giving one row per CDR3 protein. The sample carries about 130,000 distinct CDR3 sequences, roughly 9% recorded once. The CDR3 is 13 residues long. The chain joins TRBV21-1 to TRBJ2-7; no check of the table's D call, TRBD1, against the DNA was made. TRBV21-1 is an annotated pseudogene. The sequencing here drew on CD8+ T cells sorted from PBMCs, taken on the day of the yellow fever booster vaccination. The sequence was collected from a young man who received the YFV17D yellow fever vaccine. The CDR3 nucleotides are TGTGCCAGCAGCGACTGGACAGGCCGCGAGCAGTACTTC. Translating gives CASSDWTGREQYF.